This T cell receptor (beta chain) was sequenced in a study of post-analysis software for immune sequencing data. In the study overall: Clinical courses comprised relapsing-remitting, secondary progressive and progressive-relapsing multiple sclerosis.

This clonotype has at least ten counts. Its antigen is undetermined. This CDR3 spans 15 amino acids. The ends lost 6 bases at V and 5 bases at J; junction bases unmatched: 6. Germline CDR1 MNHEY, CDR2 SVGAGI. Unique molecular identifiers featured in each of the TCR beta cDNA libraries. Input amounts of roughly 0.85 to 11 million T cells were used. These gave 500,000 or so cDNA molecules, so each molecule approximated one T cell. Each CDR3 protein gets one entry after TCRdb re-called the PCR reads with MiXCR. Found here are under 200,000 distinct CDR3 sequences, roughly 28% of them singletons; the top ten hold about 3.4%. Study results and caveats: Co-batched samples clustered tightly together by F measure. Compared with controls, patients had more of about five TRBV segments, including TRBV5-6, TRBV5-1 and TRBV20-1. Controls' normalized Chao1 diversity significantly exceeded that of multiple sclerosis patients.

The clonotype comes from a girl aged 2-17 years with multiple sclerosis. Material: blood. The rearrangement links TRBV6-5 to TRBJ2-3; 12 bases fit TRBD1. The CDR3 spells CASRTGTGGRDTQYF. The CDR3 bases are TGTGCCAGCAGAACCGGGACAGGGGGCAGAGATACGCAGTATTTT.